The clone carrying this T cell receptor (beta chain) has a handful of counts. The target antigen is unknown. This record belongs to a study of CD8 T cells in ankylosing spondylitis. 5'-RACE, quantitative and with molecular barcodes, yielded the TCR beta libraries. Using its own MiXCR run on the 5' RACE reads, TCRdb lists one record per CDR3 protein. The sample records approximately 400,000 distinct CDR3 sequences, approximately 26% being singletons. Germline V gene sequence: CDR1 LGHDT, CDR2 YNNKEL (reference sequence). V lost 5 bases to trimming and J lost 6 bases, with 11 bases between them. The CDR3 loop spans 12 amino acids. Whole-study findings and limits: Characteristic of ankylosing spondylitis blood, it appeared, was a TCR beta motif comprising roughly eight highly homologous variants. Certain motif variants had earlier been reported in reactive arthritis synovial fluid and blood. Reportedly, disease-linked clones are significantly enriched in ankylosing spondylitis patients' matched synovial fluid.

The receptor's source is a male donor with ankylosing spondylitis. J is TRBJ2-7 and V is TRBV3-1, with D tentatively TRBD2 (6 bases). Sequenced sample: blood, either unsorted or a sorted T cell fraction (not recorded which). For the CDR3, the DNA is TGTGCCAGCAGCACCTGGCGGGGCGAGCAGTACTTC. The encoded protein is CASSTWRGEQYF.